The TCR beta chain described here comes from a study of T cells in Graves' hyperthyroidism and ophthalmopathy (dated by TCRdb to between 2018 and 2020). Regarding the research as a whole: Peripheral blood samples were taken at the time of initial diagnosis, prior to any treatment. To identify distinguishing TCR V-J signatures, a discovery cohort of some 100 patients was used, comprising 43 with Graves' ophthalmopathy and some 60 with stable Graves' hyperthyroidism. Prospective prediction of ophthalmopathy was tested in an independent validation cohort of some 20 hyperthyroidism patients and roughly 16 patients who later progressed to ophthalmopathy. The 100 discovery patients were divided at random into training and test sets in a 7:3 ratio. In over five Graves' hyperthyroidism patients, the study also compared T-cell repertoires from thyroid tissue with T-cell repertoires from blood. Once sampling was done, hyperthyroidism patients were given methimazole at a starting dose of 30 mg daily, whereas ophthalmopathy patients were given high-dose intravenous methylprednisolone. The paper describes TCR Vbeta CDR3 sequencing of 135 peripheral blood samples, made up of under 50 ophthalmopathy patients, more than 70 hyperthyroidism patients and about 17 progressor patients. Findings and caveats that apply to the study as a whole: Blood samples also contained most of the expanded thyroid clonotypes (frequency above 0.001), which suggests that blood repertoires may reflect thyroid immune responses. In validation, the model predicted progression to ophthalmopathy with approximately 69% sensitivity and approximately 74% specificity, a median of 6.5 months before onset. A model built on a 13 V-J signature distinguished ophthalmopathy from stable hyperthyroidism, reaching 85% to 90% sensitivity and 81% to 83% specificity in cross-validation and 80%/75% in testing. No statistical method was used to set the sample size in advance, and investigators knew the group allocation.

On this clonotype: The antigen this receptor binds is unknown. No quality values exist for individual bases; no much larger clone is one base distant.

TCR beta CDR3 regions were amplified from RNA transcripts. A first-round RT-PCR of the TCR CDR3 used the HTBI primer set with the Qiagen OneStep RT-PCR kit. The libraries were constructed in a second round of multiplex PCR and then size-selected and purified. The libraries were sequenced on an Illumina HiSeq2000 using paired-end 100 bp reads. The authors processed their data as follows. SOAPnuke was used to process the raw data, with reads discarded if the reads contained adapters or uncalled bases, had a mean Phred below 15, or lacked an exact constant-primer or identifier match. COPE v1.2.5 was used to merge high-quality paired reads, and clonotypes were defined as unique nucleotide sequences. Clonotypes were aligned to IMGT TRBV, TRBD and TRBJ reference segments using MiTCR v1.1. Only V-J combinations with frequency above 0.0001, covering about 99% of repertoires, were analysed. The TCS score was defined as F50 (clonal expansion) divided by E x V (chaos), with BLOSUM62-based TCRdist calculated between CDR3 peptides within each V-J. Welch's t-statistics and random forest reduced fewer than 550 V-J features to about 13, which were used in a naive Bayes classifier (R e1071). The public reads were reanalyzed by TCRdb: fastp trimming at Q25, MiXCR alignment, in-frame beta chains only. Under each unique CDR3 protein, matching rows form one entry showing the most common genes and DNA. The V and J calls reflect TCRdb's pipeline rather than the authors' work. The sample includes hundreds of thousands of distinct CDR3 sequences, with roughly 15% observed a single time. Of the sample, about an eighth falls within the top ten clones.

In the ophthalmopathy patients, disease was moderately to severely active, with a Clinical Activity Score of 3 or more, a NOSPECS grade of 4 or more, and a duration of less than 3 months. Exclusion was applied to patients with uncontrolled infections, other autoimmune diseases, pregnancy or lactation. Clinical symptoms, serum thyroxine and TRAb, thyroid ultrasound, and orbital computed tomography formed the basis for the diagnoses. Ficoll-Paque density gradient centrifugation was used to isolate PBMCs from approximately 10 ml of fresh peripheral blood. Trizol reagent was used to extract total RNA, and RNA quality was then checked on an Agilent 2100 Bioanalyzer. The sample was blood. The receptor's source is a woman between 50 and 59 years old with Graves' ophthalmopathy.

The CDR3 here reads CASSLEASGRTYEQYF. The nucleotides are TGCGCCAGCAGCTTGGAGGCTAGCGGGAGGACCTACGAGCAGTACTTC. The chain uses TRBV5-1 and TRBJ2-7; 11 middle bases align to TRBD2. CDR1 and CDR2, looked up from the germline V gene, are SGHRS and YFSETQ. Including the terminal cysteine and phenylalanine, the CDR3 comprises 16 residues. Of the read, only the CDR3 DNA is kept; its 48 bases are in frame from base 1. After removal of 0 bases from V and 2 bases from J, the junction retains 4 bases not matched to a gene.